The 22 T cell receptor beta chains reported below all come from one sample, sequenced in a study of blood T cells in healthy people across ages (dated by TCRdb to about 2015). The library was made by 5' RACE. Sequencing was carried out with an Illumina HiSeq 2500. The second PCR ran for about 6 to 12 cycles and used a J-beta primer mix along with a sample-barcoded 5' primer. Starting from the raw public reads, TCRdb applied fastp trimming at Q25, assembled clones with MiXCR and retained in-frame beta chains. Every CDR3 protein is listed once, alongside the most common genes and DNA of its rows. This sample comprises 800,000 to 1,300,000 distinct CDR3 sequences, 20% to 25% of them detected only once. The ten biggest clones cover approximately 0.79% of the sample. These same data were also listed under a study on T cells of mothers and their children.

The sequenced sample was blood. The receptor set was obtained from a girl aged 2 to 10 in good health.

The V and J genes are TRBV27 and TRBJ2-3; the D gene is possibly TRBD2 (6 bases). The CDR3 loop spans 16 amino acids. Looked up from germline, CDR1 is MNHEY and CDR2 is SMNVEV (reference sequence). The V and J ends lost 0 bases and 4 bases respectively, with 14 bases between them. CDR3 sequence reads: CASSLSPSEGSDTQYF. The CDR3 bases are TGTGCCAGCAGTTTATCTCCTAGCGAGGGGTCAGATACGCAGTATTTT.

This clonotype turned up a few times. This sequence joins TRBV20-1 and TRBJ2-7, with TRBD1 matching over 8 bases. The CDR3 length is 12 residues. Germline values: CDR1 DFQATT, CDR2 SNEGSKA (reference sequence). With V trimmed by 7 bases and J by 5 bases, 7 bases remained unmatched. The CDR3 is CSVRQGMNEQYF. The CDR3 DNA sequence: TGCAGTGTTCGACAGGGGATGAACGAGCAGTACTTC.

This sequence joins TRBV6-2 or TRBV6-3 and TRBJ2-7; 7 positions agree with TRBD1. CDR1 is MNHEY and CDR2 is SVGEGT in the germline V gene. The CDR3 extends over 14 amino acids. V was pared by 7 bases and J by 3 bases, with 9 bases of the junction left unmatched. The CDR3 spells CASTIDREIYEQYF. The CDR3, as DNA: TGTGCCAGCACAATAGACAGGGAAATCTACGAGCAGTACTTC.

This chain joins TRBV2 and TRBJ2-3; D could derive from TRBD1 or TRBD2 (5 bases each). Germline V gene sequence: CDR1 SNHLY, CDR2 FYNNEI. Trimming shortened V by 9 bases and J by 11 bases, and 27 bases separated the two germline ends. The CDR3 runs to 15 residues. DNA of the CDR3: TGTGCCAGGGGGGAGACCGGGGCCAGTATTCGGGAGCAGTATTTT. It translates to CARGETGASIREQYF.

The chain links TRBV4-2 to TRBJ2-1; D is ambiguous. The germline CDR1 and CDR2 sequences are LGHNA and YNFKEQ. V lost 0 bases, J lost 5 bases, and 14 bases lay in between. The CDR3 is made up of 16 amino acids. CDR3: CASSQEGLITHNEQFF. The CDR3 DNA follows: TGTGCCAGCAGCCAAGAAGGGCTAATAACACACAATGAGCAGTTCTTC.

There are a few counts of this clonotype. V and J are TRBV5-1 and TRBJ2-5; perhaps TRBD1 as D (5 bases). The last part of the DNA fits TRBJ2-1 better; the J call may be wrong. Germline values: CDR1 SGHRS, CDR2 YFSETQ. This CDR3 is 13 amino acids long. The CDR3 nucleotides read TGCGCCAGCAGCTTTGGGGCGGACAATGAGCAGTTCTTC. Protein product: CASSFGADNEQFF.

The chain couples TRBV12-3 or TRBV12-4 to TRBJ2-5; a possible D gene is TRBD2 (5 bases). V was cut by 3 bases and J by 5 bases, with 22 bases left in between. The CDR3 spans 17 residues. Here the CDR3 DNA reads TGTGCCAGCAGTTTCGAGGCCCTTCTAGCTGGTCCGGAGACCCAGTACTTC. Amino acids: CASSFEALLAGPETQYF.

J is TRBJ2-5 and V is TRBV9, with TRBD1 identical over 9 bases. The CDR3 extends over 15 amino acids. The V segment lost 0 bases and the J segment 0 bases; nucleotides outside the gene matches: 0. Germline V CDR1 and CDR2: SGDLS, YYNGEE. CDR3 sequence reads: CASSVGDRDQETQYF. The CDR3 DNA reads TGTGCCAGCAGCGTAGGGGACAGGGACCAAGAGACCCAGTACTTC.

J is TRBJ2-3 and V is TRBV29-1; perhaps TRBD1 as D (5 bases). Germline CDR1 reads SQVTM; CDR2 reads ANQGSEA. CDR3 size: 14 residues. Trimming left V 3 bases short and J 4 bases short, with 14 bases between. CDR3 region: CSVDVPLGADTQYF. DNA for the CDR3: TGCAGCGTTGACGTCCCTTTAGGGGCAGATACGCAGTATTTT.

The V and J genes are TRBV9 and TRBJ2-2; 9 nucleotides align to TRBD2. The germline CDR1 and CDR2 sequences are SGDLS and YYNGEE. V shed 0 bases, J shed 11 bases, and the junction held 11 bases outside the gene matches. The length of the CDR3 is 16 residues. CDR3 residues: CASSVAGGLAPRELFF. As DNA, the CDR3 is TGTGCCAGCAGCGTAGCCGGTGGACTAGCGCCCCGTGAGCTGTTTTTT.

CDR3 loop: CASQHRTGSAEQYF. CDR3 nucleotide sequence: TGTGCCAGTCAGCATAGGACAGGGAGTGCCGAGCAGTACTTC. V and J are TRBV2 and TRBJ2-7; TRBD1 matches 8 bases. Germline loops: CDR1 SNHLY, CDR2 FYNNEI. The V gene end was trimmed by 9 bases and the J gene end by 6 bases; junction bases not matched to a gene: 13. The CDR3 length is 14 residues.

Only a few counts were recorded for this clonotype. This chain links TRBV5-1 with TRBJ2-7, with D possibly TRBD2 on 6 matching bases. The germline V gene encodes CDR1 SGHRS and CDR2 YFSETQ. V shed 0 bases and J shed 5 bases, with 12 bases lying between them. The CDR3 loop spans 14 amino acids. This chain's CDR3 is CASSLGGLWDEQYF. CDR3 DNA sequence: TGCGCCAGCAGCTTGGGGGGACTCTGGGACGAGCAGTACTTC. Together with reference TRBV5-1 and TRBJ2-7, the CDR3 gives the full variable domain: KAGVTQTPRYLIKTRGQQVTLSCSPISGHRSVSWYQQTPGQGLQFLFEYFSETQRNKGNFPGRFSGRQFSNSRSEMNVSTLELGDSALYLCASSLGGLWDEQYFGPGTRLTVT.

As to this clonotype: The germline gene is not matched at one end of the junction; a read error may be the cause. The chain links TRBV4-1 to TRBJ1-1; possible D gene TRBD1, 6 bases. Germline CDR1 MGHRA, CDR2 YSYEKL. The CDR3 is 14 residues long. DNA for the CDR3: TGCGCCAGCAGCCAAGTCGACGGGGACACCGAAGCTTTCTTT. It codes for CASSQVDGDTEAFF.

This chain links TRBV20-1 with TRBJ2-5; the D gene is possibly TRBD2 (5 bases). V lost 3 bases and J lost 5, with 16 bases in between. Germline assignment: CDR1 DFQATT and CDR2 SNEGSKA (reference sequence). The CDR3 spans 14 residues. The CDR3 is CSASGSARVETQYF. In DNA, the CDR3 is TGCAGTGCTAGTGGCTCTGCGCGGGTGGAGACCCAGTACTTC.

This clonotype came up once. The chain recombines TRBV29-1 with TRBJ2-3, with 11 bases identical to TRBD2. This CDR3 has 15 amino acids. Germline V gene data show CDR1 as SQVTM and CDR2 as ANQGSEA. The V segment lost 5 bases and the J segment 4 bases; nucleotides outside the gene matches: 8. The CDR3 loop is CSVIELAGDPDTQYF. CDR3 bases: TGCAGCGTTATTGAACTAGCGGGAGACCCAGATACGCAGTATTTT.

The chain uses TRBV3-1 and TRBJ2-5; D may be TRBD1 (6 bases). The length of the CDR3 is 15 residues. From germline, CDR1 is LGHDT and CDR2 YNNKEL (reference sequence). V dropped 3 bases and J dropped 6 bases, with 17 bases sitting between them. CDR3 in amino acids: CASSQATSGQQTQYF. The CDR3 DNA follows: TGTGCCAGCAGCCAGGCAACCAGCGGACAGCAGACCCAGTACTTC.

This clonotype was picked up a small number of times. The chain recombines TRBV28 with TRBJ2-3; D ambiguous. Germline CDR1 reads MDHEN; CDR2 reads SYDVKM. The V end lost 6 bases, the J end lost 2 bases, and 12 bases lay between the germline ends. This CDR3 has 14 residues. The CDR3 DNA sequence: TGTGCCAGCAGCGGATTCCGGATCACAGATACGCAGTATTTT. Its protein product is CASSGFRITDTQYF. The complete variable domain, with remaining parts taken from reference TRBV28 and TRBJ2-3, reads DVKVTQSSRYLVKRTGEKVFLECVQDMDHENMFWYRQDPGLGLRLIYFSYDVKMKEKGDIPEGYSVSREKKERFSLILESASTNQTSMYLCASSGFRITDTQYFGPGTRLTVL.

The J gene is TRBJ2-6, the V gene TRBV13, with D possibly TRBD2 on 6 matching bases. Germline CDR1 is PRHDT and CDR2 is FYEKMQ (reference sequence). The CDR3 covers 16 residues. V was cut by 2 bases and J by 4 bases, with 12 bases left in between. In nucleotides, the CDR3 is TGTGCCAGCAGCTTATTGGGGGGATCCGGGGCCAACGTCCTGACTTTC. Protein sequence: CASSLLGGSGANVLTF.

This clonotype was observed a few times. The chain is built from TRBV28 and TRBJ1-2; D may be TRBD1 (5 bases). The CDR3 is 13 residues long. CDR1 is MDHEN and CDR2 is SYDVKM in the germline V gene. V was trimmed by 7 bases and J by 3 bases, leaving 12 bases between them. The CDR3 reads CASKGEVDYGYTF. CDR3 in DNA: TGTGCCAGCAAAGGGGAGGTGGACTATGGCTACACCTTC.

Here the CDR3 DNA reads TGTGCCAGCAGCGTAGAATTTAGGACTGCCTCCTACGAGCAGTACTTC. Translating gives CASSVEFRTASYEQYF. The V call is TRBV9, the J call TRBJ2-7; possible D gene TRBD2, 5 bases. The V and J ends lost 0 bases and 0 bases respectively, with 13 bases between them. The CDR3 has 16 residues. CDR1 and CDR2 from the germline V gene are SGDLS and YYNGEE.

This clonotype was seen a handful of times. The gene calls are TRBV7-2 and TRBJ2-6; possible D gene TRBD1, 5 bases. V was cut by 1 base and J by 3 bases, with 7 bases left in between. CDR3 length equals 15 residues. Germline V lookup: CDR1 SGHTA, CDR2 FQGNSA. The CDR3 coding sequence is TGTGCCAGCAGCTTAGAGGGGTTTGGGGCCAACGTCCTGACTTTC. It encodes CASSLEGFGANVLTF.

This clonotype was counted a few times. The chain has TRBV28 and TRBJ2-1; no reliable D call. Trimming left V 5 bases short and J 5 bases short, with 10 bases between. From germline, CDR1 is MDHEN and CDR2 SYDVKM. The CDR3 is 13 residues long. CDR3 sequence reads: CASSTIPNNEQFF. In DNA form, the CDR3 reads TGTGCCAGCAGTACTATTCCGAACAATGAGCAGTTCTTC.